The clone carrying this TCR beta chain was seen a few times. The data were obtained in a study of regulatory T cells in long-lasting Graves disease. In building TCR beta libraries, iRepertoire HTBI primers were used together with Arm-PCR of CDR3 regions. TCRdb re-derived calls from the multiplex PCR reads in MiXCR, one entry per CDR3 protein. The repertoire holds about 400,000 distinct CDR3 sequences, with around a sixth as singletons. Regarding time point: newly diagnosed GD, antithyroid drugs for less than 3 months. PBMC RNA was the source of the TCR library. The source of the patients was an endocrinology department in Xi'an, China. Germline V gene sequence: CDR1 MNHEY, CDR2 SVGEGT. The germline V and J ends were trimmed by 7 bases and 4 bases, with 7 bases remaining between them. The CDR3 is 11 amino acids.

The V gene is TRBV6-2 or TRBV6-3, the J gene TRBJ1-1; no definite D call. Sequencing was performed on peripheral blood mononuclear cells (PBMCs), taken at new diagnosis, from a patient treated with antithyroid drugs. This sequence originates from a female donor with Graves disease. The CDR3 protein is CASIKGTEAFF. In nucleotides, the CDR3 is TGTGCCAGCATCAAAGGCACTGAAGCTTTCTTT.